The present entry profiles one TCR beta chain with its context. This entry comes from a study of blood T cell repertoires in COVID-19. Study details: COVID-19 samples collected from the United States, Italy and Spain covered acute and convalescent phases. PBMCs, B-cell-depleted T cells, or T cells provided the cDNA or gDNA that made up the material.

Germline assignment: CDR1 SGHDT and CDR2 YYEEEE. Trimming took off 4 bases at V and 4 bases at J, with 8 bases between the two ends. The length of the CDR3 is 12 residues. Per the study methods: Cell counts per sample came from amplifying reference gene primers. The method was immunoSEQ multiplex PCR; TCRdb's version includes in-frame clones alone and lacks a portion of them. V, J and clone size were drawn from that table, and D and trimming were deduced from the DNA. The sample yields 200,000 to 300,000 clones, approximately 80% seen once. Sequencing was carried out using peripheral blood. The chain links TRBV5-6 to TRBJ1-1; D is unclear. The origin of this receptor is a woman in her seventies with acute or convalescent COVID-19. The CDR3 nucleotides are TGTGCCAGCAGCGTTACATTCACTGAAGCTTTCTTT. Its protein product is CASSVTFTEAFF. The full variable domain, rest sourced from reference TRBV5-6 and TRBJ1-1, is DAGVTQSPTHLIKTRGQQVTLRCSPKSGHDTVSWYQQALGQGPQFIFQYYEEEERQRGNFPDRFSGHQFPNYSSELNVNALLLGDSALYLCASSVTFTEAFFGQGTRLTVV.